The source of this T cell receptor beta chain is a study of shared clonotypes between healthy human individuals. The naive CD8 subset, CD45RO-negative cells positively selected for CCR7, excluded terminally differentiated effector memory CD45RA+ cells. Samples underwent the assay at deep level. Profiled with immunoSEQ multiplex PCR; TCRdb holds only in-frame clones, not every one. The sample yields some 2,100,000 clones, 93% seen once. Germline-derived CDR1 and CDR2 are SEHNR and FQNEAQ (reference sequence). This CDR3 has 15 amino acids. V shed 4 bases, J shed 4 bases, and the junction held 10 bases outside the gene matches.

The receptor was isolated from a man aged 18 to 29 in good health. Some clones in this sample may be carry-over from other donors' samples. This chain uses TRBV7-9 with TRBJ2-7, with 7 bases aligning to TRBD1. Sequencing was done on a sample of naive CD8+ T cells from PBMCs. CDR3 region: CASSSPGTVFYEQYF. The CDR3, as DNA: TGTGCCAGCAGCTCCCCCGGGACAGTTTTTTACGAGCAGTACTTC.